The subject of this entry is one T cell receptor (beta chain). This record comes from a study of cytomegalovirus exposure and HLA in healthy donors. This PCR relied on a set of 60 Vbeta primers and 13 Jbeta primers. Here immunoSEQ multiplex PCR was the method, and the copy in TCRdb shows in-frame clones only, minus some. The table lists about 160,000 clones, about 75% of them singletons. This TCR derives from a woman aged 50 to 65 in good health and CMV-seropositive. Sequences were obtained from PBMCs.

The CDR3 nucleotides are TGCAGCGTTGGACAGCATAACTATGGCTACACCTTC. It codes for CSVGQHNYGYTF. The rearrangement uses TRBV29-1 and TRBJ1-2, with D maybe TRBD1 (5 bases). The germline V and J ends were trimmed by 4 bases and 1 base, with 7 bases remaining between them. CDR1 is SQVTM and CDR2 is ANQGSEA in the germline V gene. This CDR3 is built from 12 residues.